Listed below are T cell receptor beta chains from one sample, sequenced in a study of response to subunit inactivated influenza vaccine. TCRdb used MiXCR to reprocess the RT-PCR reads, holding one entry per CDR3 protein. The profile shows 600,000 to 850,000 distinct CDR3 sequences, 14% of them singletons. This material consisted of PBMCs from blood, taken around two weeks before vaccination. Every receptor here comes from a man aged 50 to 59 who received an inactivated influenza vaccine. Both conserved end residues are part of each CDR3. Each record gives: clone size, V gene, J gene, D gene, CDR3 protein, CDR3 DNA. A D gene is named only where the DNA matches it firmly. Some rows mark clone size as missing; the rest say once, few, many or name a class of expanded clone.

clone size: many; V gene: TRBV7-8; J gene: TRBJ2-1; D gene: -; CDR3 protein: CASSLGGGMYNEQFF; CDR3 DNA: TGTGCCAGCAGCTTAGGGGGGGGCATGTACAATGAGCAGTTCTTC
clone size: few; V gene: TRBV20-1; J gene: TRBJ2-5; D gene: TRBD2; CDR3 protein: CSARVPGLAFQETQYF; CDR3 DNA: TGCAGTGCTAGAGTCCCAGGACTAGCTTTCCAAGAGACCCAGTACTTC
clone size: few; V gene: TRBV4-1; J gene: TRBJ2-1; D gene: -; CDR3 protein: CASSQEGGIYNEQFF; CDR3 DNA: TGCGCCAGCAGCCAAGAGGGTGGGATATACAATGAGCAGTTCTTC
clone size: -; V gene: TRBV30; J gene: TRBJ2-1; D gene: TRBD1; CDR3 protein: CAWSQGAGNEQFF; CDR3 DNA: TGTGCCTGGAGTCAGGGGGCTGGCAATGAGCAGTTCTTC
clone size: -; V gene: TRBV6-1; J gene: TRBJ2-3; D gene: TRBD2; CDR3 protein: CASSAAAGGPDTQYF; CDR3 DNA: TGTGCCAGCAGTGCCGCTGCGGGGGGGCCAGATACGCAGTATTTT
clone size: -; V gene: TRBV5-6; J gene: TRBJ1-2; D gene: -; CDR3 protein: CASWRDGRDYTF; CDR3 DNA: TGTGCCAGTTGGCGTGACGGGCGAGACTACACCTTC
clone size: once; V gene: TRBV19; J gene: TRBJ2-5; D gene: -; CDR3 protein: CASRKRDQETQYF; CDR3 DNA: TGTGCCAGTAGGAAGAGGGACCAAGAGACCCAGTACTTC
clone size: -; V gene: TRBV3-1; J gene: TRBJ2-1; D gene: TRBD1; CDR3 protein: CASSQKAGGAHGDEQFF; CDR3 DNA: TGTGCCAGCAGCCAGAAGGCAGGGGGCGCGCATGGTGATGAGCAGTTCTTC
clone size: many; V gene: TRBV2; J gene: TRBJ2-6; D gene: -; CDR3 protein: CASSEVDSYSGANVLTF; CDR3 DNA: TGTGCCAGCAGTGAAGTCGACAGCTACTCTGGGGCCAACGTCCTGACTTTC
clone size: many; V gene: TRBV20-1; J gene: TRBJ2-3; D gene: TRBD2; CDR3 protein: CSAKPGLARDTQYF; CDR3 DNA: TGCAGTGCTAAGCCGGGACTAGCGCGAGATACGCAGTATTTT
clone size: many; V gene: TRBV7-9; J gene: TRBJ2-7; D gene: TRBD1; CDR3 protein: CASGTATYEQYF; CDR3 DNA: TGTGCCAGCGGGACAGCCACCTACGAGCAGTACTTC
clone size: -; V gene: TRBV14; J gene: TRBJ2-4; D gene: -; CDR3 protein: CASSPGRNIQYF; CDR3 DNA: TGTGCCAGCAGCCCAGGGAGGAACATTCAGTACTTC
clone size: many; V gene: TRBV4-3; J gene: TRBJ2-2; D gene: -; CDR3 protein: CASSQGGIRTANTGELFF; CDR3 DNA: TGCGCCAGCAGCCAGGGTGGAATCAGGACAGCGAACACCGGGGAGCTGTTTTTT
clone size: -; V gene: TRBV5-1; J gene: TRBJ2-1; D gene: TRBD2; CDR3 protein: CVSSIAWTSGGRYEQFF; CDR3 DNA: TGCGTCAGCAGCATCGCCTGGACTAGCGGGGGGAGATATGAGCAGTTCTTC
clone size: many; V gene: TRBV12-3/TRBV12-4; J gene: TRBJ2-3; D gene: -; CDR3 protein: CASSPEVDTQYF; CDR3 DNA: TGTGCCAGCAGTCCCGAGGTAGATACGCAGTATTTT
clone size: few; V gene: TRBV3-1; J gene: TRBJ2-5; D gene: -; CDR3 protein: CASSQVGQGPQETQYF; CDR3 DNA: TGTGCCAGCAGCCAAGTGGGGCAGGGCCCTCAAGAGACCCAGTACTTC
clone size: few; V gene: TRBV20-1; J gene: TRBJ1-5; D gene: TRBD1; CDR3 protein: CSAREDGTGWRNQPQHF; CDR3 DNA: TGCAGTGCTAGAGAGGATGGGACAGGGTGGCGCAATCAGCCCCAGCATTTT
clone size: few; V gene: TRBV14; J gene: TRBJ2-1; D gene: -; CDR3 protein: CASSPHNHRNEQFF; CDR3 DNA: TGTGCCAGCAGCCCGCATAACCACCGGAATGAGCAGTTCTTC
clone size: few; V gene: TRBV27; J gene: TRBJ2-2; D gene: -; CDR3 protein: CASSSIAPGELFF; CDR3 DNA: TGTGCCAGCAGTTCTATCGCCCCCGGGGAGCTGTTTTTT